The 21 T cell receptor beta chains presented below share a single source sample, sequenced in a study of control samples from healthy donors and cancer patients. Here immunoSEQ multiplex PCR was the method, and the copy in TCRdb shows in-frame clones only, minus some. In the table there are more than 110,000 clones, 75% to 90% of which are singletons. Sequences were obtained from blood. The receptor set was obtained from a woman aged 30 to 39 in good health.

The gene calls are TRBV5-4 and TRBJ2-7; D ambiguous. This CDR3 spans 12 amino acids. Trimming took 4 bases from V and 3 from J, leaving 8 bases between them. The V gene's germline CDR1 is SGHNT and CDR2 YYREEE (reference sequence). DNA of the CDR3: TGTGCCAGCAGCGTGTTGAGCTACGAGCAGTACTTC. Amino acids: CASSVLSYEQYF.

The chain links TRBV29-1 to TRBJ2-2, with a weak D call TRBD1 (5 bases). Between the trimmed V and J ends, which lost 7 bases and 0 bases, there was a span of 12 bases. The germline gives CDR1 SQVTM, CDR2 ANQGSEA. The CDR3 is 14 amino acids. The CDR3 here is CSALTATNTGELFF. In nucleotides, the CDR3 is TGCAGCGCCCTGACAGCTACGAACACCGGGGAGCTGTTTTTT.

This chain joins TRBV6-5 and TRBJ2-2, with D perhaps matching TRBD1 (6 bases). Germline V CDR1 and CDR2: MNHEY, SVGAGI. CDR3 size: 15 residues. Trimming cost V 6 bases and J 2 bases, with 13 bases left between them. The CDR3 is CASRTGTLNTGELFF. The CDR3 DNA reads TGTGCCAGCAGAACCGGGACACTAAACACCGGGGAGCTGTTTTTT.

V gene TRBV25-1 combines with J gene TRBJ2-1; 12 positions match TRBD2. Germline V lookup: CDR1 MGHDK, CDR2 SYGVNS. The V gene end was trimmed by 4 bases and the J gene end by 10 bases; junction bases not matched to a gene: 8. The CDR3 spans 15 residues. Here the CDR3 reads CASSGGGLAGLEQFF. The DNA of the CDR3 is TGTGCCAGCAGTGGCGGAGGACTAGCGGGACTGGAGCAGTTCTTC.

The chain recombines TRBV21-1 with TRBJ2-3; the D segment call TRBD2 is taken from the table without a DNA check. TRBV21-1 is flagged as a pseudogene. This CDR3 spans 19 amino acids. The CDR3 is CASSKFDMAVTPPTDTQYF. The CDR3 DNA follows: TGTGCCAGCAGCAAATTTGATATGGCGGTGACTCCCCCCACAGATACGCAGTATTTT.

J is TRBJ1-2 and V is TRBV4-2; a weak D match, TRBD1 (6 bases). V was clipped by 7 bases and J by 4 bases, with 16 bases between them. This CDR3 contains 14 residues. Germline V gene lookup returns CDR1 LGHNA and CDR2 YNFKEQ. The CDR3 spells CASIKTPDSYGYTF. The CDR3 region has the DNA TGTGCCAGCATCAAGACCCCGGACAGCTATGGCTACACCTTC.

J is TRBJ2-2 and V is TRBV2, with 7 bases identical to TRBD2. Germline V gene data show CDR1 as SNHLY and CDR2 as FYNNEI. The CDR3 length is 14 residues. The V and J ends lost 5 bases and 8 bases, in that order; junction bases with no gene match: 8. The DNA for the CDR3 is TGTGCCAGCAGTCGACTAGCCGTCCCTGGGGAGCTGTTTTTT. It yields the protein CASSRLAVPGELFF.

CDR3 region: CASSKSRTGLFYNEQFF. CDR3 nucleotides: TGTGCCAGTAGTAAGTCCCGGACAGGGCTCTTCTACAATGAGCAGTTCTTC. The chain recombines TRBV19 with TRBJ2-1, with TRBD1 identical over 8 bases. With V trimmed by 4 bases and J by 3 bases, 11 bases remained unmatched. Germline CDR1 LNHDA, CDR2 SQIVND (reference sequence). The CDR3 is 17 residues long.

The CDR3 spells CASSQDGRGGPQHF. In DNA, the CDR3 is TGCGCCAGCAGCCAAGATGGAAGGGGGGGGCCCCAGCATTTT. The chain links TRBV4-1 to TRBJ1-5; weak D call: TRBD1 (6 bases). Between the trimmed V and J ends, which lost 0 bases and 9 bases, there was a span of 12 bases. Germline V lookup: CDR1 MGHRA, CDR2 YSYEKL. The CDR3 runs to 14 residues.

The gene calls are TRBV2 and TRBJ1-2; 11 bases agree with TRBD1. The length of the CDR3 is 15 residues. The germline CDR1 and CDR2 sequences are SNHLY and FYNNEI. V lost 6 bases, J lost 8 bases, and 11 bases stayed unmatched. The CDR3: CASSRRGQGAEGYTF. The CDR3 nucleotides are TGTGCCAGCAGCAGACGTGGACAGGGGGCGGAAGGCTACACCTTC.

The rearrangement uses TRBV6-4 and TRBJ2-3, with a tentative D call TRBD2 (5 bases). This CDR3 region has 14 residues. The V and J ends lost 6 bases and 1 base respectively, with 11 bases between them. Germline V lookup: CDR1 MRHNA, CDR2 SNTAGT. Written as DNA, the CDR3 is TGTGCCAGCAGCAAGCGGCCCGGCACAGATACGCAGTATTTT. This translates into CASSKRPGTDTQYF.

This rearrangement joins TRBV2 to TRBJ1-6; D gene ambiguous. Germline V gene data show CDR1 as SNHLY and CDR2 as FYNNEI. With 6 bases removed from V and 7 bases from J, the gap between germline ends came to 10 bases. This CDR3 spans 13 amino acids. DNA of the CDR3: TGTGCCAGCAGGACCCTCAACAATTCACCCCTCCACTTT. Its translation is CASRTLNNSPLHF.

The chain links TRBV7-7 to TRBJ2-6; D might be TRBD1 (6 bases). CDR1 is SSHAT and CDR2 is FNYEAQ in the germline V gene (reference sequence). CDR3 length: 15 residues. This chain's CDR3 is CASARGGSGANVLTF. CDR3 nucleotide sequence: TGTGCTAGCGCCAGAGGGGGCTCTGGGGCCAACGTCCTGACTTTC.

For this clone: Other DNA sequences in the same sample also yield this CDR3. V gene TRBV11-2 combines with J gene TRBJ1-6; no clear D gene. The CDR3 is made up of 12 amino acids. V was cut by 5 bases and J by 10 bases, with 9 bases left in between. Germline V gene lookup returns CDR1 SGHAT and CDR2 FQNNGV. CDR3 DNA: TGTGCCAGCAGCCTTAGGTGGTCACCCCTCCACTTT. This translates into CASSLRWSPLHF. Using reference TRBV11-2 and TRBJ1-6 for the parts outside the CDR3, the full variable domain is EAGVAQSPRYKIIEKRQSVAFWCNPISGHATLYWYQQILGQGPKLLIQFQNNGVVDDSQLPKDRFSAERLKGVDSTLKIQPAKLEDSAVYLCASSLRWSPLHFGNGTRLTVT.

This clone was seen only once. The chain combines TRBV30 with TRBJ2-1, with 13 nucleotides matching TRBD2. V lost 3 bases and J lost 9; bases outside the gene matches: 8. CDR1 is GTSNPN, CDR2 SVGIG, per germline (reference sequence). The length of the CDR3 is 15 residues. CDR3 nucleotides: TGTGCCTGGAGCCGGACTAGCGGGAGAAGTGTTGAGCAGTTCTTC. Protein sequence: CAWSRTSGRSVEQFF.

The chain uses TRBV5-1 and TRBJ2-4; perhaps D is TRBD1 or TRBD2 (5 bases each). V lost 0 bases, J lost 8 bases, and 12 bases lay in between. The CDR3 covers 14 residues. Per the germline V gene, CDR1 is SGHRS and CDR2 is YFSETQ. The CDR3 reads CASSLDRMGDIQYF. CDR3 DNA sequence: TGCGCCAGCAGCTTGGACCGTATGGGGGACATTCAGTACTTC.

The CDR3 nucleotides read TGCAGCGTTGAAGATAGCAGACTAGGGCAGTATTTT. It yields the protein CSVEDSRLGQYF. The chain couples TRBV29-1 to TRBJ2-3; a possible D gene is TRBD2 (6 bases). The length of the CDR3 is 12 residues. The germline gives CDR1 SQVTM, CDR2 ANQGSEA. The V and J ends lost 0 bases and 11 bases respectively, with 12 bases between them.

This rearrangement joins TRBV3-1 (or the pseudogene TRBV3-2) to TRBJ2-2; TRBD1 matches 7 bases. The germline V gene has CDR1 LGHDT and CDR2 YNNKEL (reference sequence). With 6 bases clipped from V and 2 bases from J, the junction kept 9 bases outside the gene matches. This CDR3 is built from 16 residues. CDR3 loop: CASSTSGTVNTGELFF. The CDR3 nucleotides read TGTGCCAGCAGTACTTCCGGGACAGTCAACACCGGGGAGCTGTTTTTT.

This chain connects TRBV27 to TRBJ1-2; possibly TRBD1 for D (5 bases). This CDR3 is 14 amino acids long. Trimming took off 6 bases at V and 7 bases at J, with 18 bases between the two ends. Germline V gives CDR1 MNHEY, CDR2 SMNVEV (reference sequence). CDR3 sequence reads: CASSQPGRDFGYTF. The CDR3 DNA is TGTGCCAGCAGCCAACCGGGACGGGACTTTGGCTACACCTTC.

The chain has TRBV27 and TRBJ1-1, with unresolved D. This CDR3 spans 14 amino acids. Germline CDR1 MNHEY, CDR2 SMNVEV (reference sequence). The ends were cut back, 7 bases at V and 8 bases at J, with 20 bases in the middle. The CDR3 nucleotides read TGTGCCAGCAACCTACGCGAAAGTCGGGCAGAAGCTTTCTTT. Protein product: CASNLRESRAEAFF.

The V and J genes are TRBV14 and TRBJ2-1; D is uncertain. Germline CDR1 reads SGHDN; CDR2 reads FVKESK. V lost 1 base to trimming and J lost 10 bases, with 5 bases between them. This CDR3 region has 11 residues. This CDR3 reads CASSQVWEQFF. CDR3 sequence (DNA): TGTGCCAGCAGCCAAGTGTGGGAGCAGTTCTTC. Drawing the rest from reference TRBV14 and TRBJ2-1, the complete variable domain is EAGVTQFPSHSVIEKGQTVTLRCDPISGHDNLYWYRRVMGKEIKFLLHFVKESKQDESGMPNNRFLAERTGGTYSTLKVQPAELEDSGVYFCASSQVWEQFFGPGTRLTVL.